This entry features one TCR beta chain sequence. The entry originates in a study of shared clonotypes between healthy human individuals. Data came from immunoSEQ multiplex PCR; TCRdb stores just in-frame clones and leaves some out. The sample holds more than 2 million clones; 85% to 95% are singletons and the top ten take roughly 1%. In the naive CD8 group, cells lacked CD45RO and were positively selected for CCR7, so terminally differentiated effector memory CD45RA+ cells were left out. Healthy HIV-negative adults without recent acute infections or vaccinations served as donors. The germline CDR1 and CDR2 sequences are SGHVS and FNYEAQ. This CDR3 region has 15 residues. The ends lost 5 bases at V and 3 bases at J; junction bases unmatched: 7.

V is TRBV7-6 and J is TRBJ2-7; 10 positions agree with TRBD1. Sequenced sample: naive CD8+ T cells sorted from blood. This TCR was recovered from a man between 18 and 35 years old in good health. The CDR3 reads CASSPGQGTIYEQYF. CDR3 bases: TGTGCCAGCAGCCCGGGACAGGGGACGATCTACGAGCAGTACTTC. Based on the CDR3 plus reference TRBV7-6 and TRBJ2-7, the full variable domain is GAGVSQSPRYKVTKRGQDVALRCDPISGHVSLYWYRQALGQGPEFLTYFNYEAQQDKSGLPNDRFSAERPEGSISTLTIQRTEQRDSAMYRCASSPGQGTIYEQYFGPGTRLTVT.